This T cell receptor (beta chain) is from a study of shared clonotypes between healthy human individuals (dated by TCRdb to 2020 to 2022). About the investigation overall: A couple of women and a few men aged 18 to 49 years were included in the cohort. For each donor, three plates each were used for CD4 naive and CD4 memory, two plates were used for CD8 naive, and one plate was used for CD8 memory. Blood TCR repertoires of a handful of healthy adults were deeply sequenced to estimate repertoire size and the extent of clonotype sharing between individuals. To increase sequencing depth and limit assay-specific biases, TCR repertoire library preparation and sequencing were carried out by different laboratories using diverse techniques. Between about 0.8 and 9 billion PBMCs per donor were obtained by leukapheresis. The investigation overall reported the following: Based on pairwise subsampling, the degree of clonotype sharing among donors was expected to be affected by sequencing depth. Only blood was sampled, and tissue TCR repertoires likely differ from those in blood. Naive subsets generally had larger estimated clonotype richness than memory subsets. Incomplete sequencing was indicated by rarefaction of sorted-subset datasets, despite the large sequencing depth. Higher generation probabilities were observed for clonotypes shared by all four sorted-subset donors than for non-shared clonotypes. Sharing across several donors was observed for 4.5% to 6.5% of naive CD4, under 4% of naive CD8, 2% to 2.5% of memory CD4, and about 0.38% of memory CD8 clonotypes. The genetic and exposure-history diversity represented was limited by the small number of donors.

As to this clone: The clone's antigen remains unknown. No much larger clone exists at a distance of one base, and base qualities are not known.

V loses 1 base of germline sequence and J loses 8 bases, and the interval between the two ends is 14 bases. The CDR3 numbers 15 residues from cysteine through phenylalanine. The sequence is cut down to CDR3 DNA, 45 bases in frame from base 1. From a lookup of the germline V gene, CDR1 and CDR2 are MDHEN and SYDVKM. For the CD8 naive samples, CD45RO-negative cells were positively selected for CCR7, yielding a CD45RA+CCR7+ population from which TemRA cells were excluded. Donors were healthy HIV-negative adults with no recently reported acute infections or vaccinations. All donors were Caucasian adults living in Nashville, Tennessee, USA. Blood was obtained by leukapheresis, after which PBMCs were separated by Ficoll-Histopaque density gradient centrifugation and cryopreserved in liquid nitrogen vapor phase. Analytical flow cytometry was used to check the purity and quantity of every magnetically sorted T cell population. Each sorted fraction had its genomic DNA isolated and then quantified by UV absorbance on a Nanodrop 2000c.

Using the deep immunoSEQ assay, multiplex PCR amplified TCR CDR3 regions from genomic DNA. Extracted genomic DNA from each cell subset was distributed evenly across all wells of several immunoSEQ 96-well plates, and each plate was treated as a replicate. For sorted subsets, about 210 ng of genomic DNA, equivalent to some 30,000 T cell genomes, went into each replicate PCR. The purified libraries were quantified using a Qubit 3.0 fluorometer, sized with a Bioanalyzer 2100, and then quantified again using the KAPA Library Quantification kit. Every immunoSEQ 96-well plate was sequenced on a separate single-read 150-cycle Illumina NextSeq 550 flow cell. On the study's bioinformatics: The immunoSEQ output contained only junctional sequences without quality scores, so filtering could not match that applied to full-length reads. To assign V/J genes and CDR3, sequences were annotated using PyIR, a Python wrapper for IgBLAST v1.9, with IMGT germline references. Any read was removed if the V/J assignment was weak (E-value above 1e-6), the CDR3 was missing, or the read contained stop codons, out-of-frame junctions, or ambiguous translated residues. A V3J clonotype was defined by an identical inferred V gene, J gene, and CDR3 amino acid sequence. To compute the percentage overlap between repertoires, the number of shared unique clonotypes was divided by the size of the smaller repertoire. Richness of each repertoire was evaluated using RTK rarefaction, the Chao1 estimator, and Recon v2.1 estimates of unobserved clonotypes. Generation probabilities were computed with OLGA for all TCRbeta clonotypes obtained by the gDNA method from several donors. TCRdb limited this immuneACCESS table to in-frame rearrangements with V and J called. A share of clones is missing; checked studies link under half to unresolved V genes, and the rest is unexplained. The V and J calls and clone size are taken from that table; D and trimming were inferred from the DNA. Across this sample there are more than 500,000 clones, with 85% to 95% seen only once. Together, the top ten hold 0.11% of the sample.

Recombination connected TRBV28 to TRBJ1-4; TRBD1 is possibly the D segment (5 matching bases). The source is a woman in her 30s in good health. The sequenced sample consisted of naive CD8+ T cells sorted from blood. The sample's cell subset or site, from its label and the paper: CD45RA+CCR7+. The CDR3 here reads CASSLSGGFAEKLFF. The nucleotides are TGTGCCAGCAGTTTATCCGGGGGATTTGCGGAAAAACTGTTTTTT. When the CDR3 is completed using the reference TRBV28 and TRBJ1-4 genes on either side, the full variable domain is DVKVTQSSRYLVKRTGEKVFLECVQDMDHENMFWYRQDPGLGLRLIYFSYDVKMKEKGDIPEGYSVSREKKERFSLILESASTNQTSMYLCASSLSGGFAEKLFFGSGTQLSVL.